These 20 T cell receptor beta chains originate from one sample sequenced in a study of blood T cell repertoires in COVID-19. Profiling relied on immunoSEQ multiplex PCR, and the TCRdb table lists in-frame clones only, not all of them. The data show about 480,000 clones, roughly 90% seen once. Sequenced sample: PBMCs or T cells enriched from blood (not recorded which). All receptors derive from a woman between 40 and 50 years old who had recovered from COVID-19.

The rearrangement uses TRBV6-5 and TRBJ1-4, with a weak D call TRBD1 (6 bases). This CDR3 spans 16 amino acids. Germline CDR1 and CDR2: MNHEY and SVGAGI. Deletions cut 2 bases from V and 0 bases from J, with 10 bases between. The CDR3 protein is CASSYRAGATNEKLFF. The CDR3 nucleotides are TGTGCCAGCAGTTACAGGGCAGGGGCAACTAATGAAAAACTGTTTTTT.

This chain links TRBV4-1 with TRBJ2-3; perhaps TRBD1 as D (5 bases). The V gene's germline CDR1 is MGHRA and CDR2 YSYEKL. V lost 1 base and J lost 5, with 16 bases in between. CDR3 length: 16 amino acids. CDR3 residues: CASSQVYRKVLDTQYF. The CDR3 nucleotides are TGCGCCAGCAGCCAAGTTTACAGGAAGGTTTTAGATACGCAGTATTTT.

About this clone itself: Additional DNA sequences in this sample encode the identical CDR3. The chain joins TRBV7-9 to TRBJ1-5; 8 nucleotides line up with TRBD1. Trimming cost V 5 bases and J 4 bases; bases outside gene matches: 4. CDR3 length equals 14 residues. Germline-derived CDR1 and CDR2 are SEHNR and FQNEAQ (reference sequence). CDR3 in DNA: TGTGCCAGCAGCCTTGGGACAGGAAATCAGCCCCAGCATTTT. Its protein product is CASSLGTGNQPQHF.

The CDR3 region is CASRGLAAGYEQYF. CDR3 bases: TGTGCCAGCAGGGGACTAGCGGCTGGCTACGAGCAGTACTTC. V is TRBV11-2 and J is TRBJ2-7, with 11 positions matching TRBD2. Looked up from germline, CDR1 is SGHAT and CDR2 is FQNNGV. V lost 6 bases, J lost 3 bases, and 4 bases stayed unmatched. The CDR3 is made up of 14 amino acids.

This clone was seen more than once but under ten times. The chain joins TRBV5-1 to TRBJ2-7, with 8 positions matching TRBD1. V shed 4 bases, J shed 5 bases, and the junction held 8 bases outside the gene matches. In germline, CDR1 is SGHRS, CDR2 YFSETQ. CDR3 size: 14 residues. CDR3 protein: CASSIRTGPDEQYF. CDR3 nucleotide sequence: TGCGCCAGCAGCATCAGGACAGGGCCCGACGAGCAGTACTTC.

The rearrangement links TRBV11-3 to TRBJ1-2; 11 nucleotides align to TRBD1. CDR3 length: 15 amino acids. CDR1 is SGHNT and CDR2 is YENEEA in the germline V gene. V shed 2 bases and J 7 bases; nucleotides not matched to a gene: 6. CDR3 sequence (DNA): TGTGCCAGCAGCTTAACCGGGACAGGGGGTTTTGGCTACACCTTC. It codes for CASSLTGTGGFGYTF.

The chain carries TRBV5-1 and TRBJ1-4; a weak D match, TRBD1 (6 bases). Germline V gives CDR1 SGHRS, CDR2 YFSETQ. The V end lost 0 bases, the J end lost 6 bases, and 12 bases lay between the germline ends. This CDR3 is built from 15 residues. The CDR3 DNA reads as TGCGCCAGCAGCTTGGTGGGGGCGCCTGATGAAAAACTGTTTTTT. Its protein is CASSLVGAPDEKLFF.

V is TRBV28 and J is TRBJ2-1, with a weak D call TRBD2 (5 bases). This CDR3 contains 14 residues. The V end was cut by 10 bases, the J end by 7 bases, with 20 bases between. The germline CDR1 and CDR2 sequences are MDHEN and SYDVKM. The CDR3 spells CATLPAGDQNEQFF. DNA for the CDR3: TGTGCCACCCTCCCCGCGGGTGATCAGAATGAGCAGTTCTTC.

The genes are TRBV6-6 and TRBJ2-7, with 9 bases that match TRBD1. Per germline, CDR1 MNHNY and CDR2 SVGAGI (reference sequence). The CDR3 covers 15 residues. V shed 7 bases and J 3 bases; nucleotides not matched to a gene: 10. CDR3 residues: CASTTGGKPLYEQYF. Written as DNA, the CDR3 is TGTGCCAGCACCACAGGGGGCAAACCCCTCTACGAGCAGTACTTC.

This rearrangement joins TRBV3-1 (or the pseudogene TRBV3-2) to TRBJ2-7, with 7 nucleotides matching TRBD1. Per the germline V gene, CDR1 is LGHDT and CDR2 is YNNKEL (reference sequence). With V trimmed by 1 base and J by 3 bases, 3 bases remained unmatched. CDR3 size: 14 residues. For the CDR3, the DNA is TGTGCCAGCAGCCAAGCTAACAGGGGCTACGAGCAGTACTTC. It yields the protein CASSQANRGYEQYF.

The gene calls are TRBV10-2 and TRBJ2-7; no clear D. With 7 bases removed from V and 0 bases from J, the gap between germline ends came to 13 bases. Germline CDR1 WSHSY, CDR2 SAAADI. This CDR3 region has 14 residues. The CDR3 spells CASTRATASYEQYF. CDR3 bases: TGCGCCAGCACCCGAGCCACAGCCTCCTACGAGCAGTACTTC.

V and J are TRBV21-1 and TRBJ2-3; the table's D call, TRBD2, was not checked against the DNA. TRBV21-1 is assigned pseudogene status. The CDR3 spans 18 residues. CDR3 sequence: CASSTPPRGLAGSNTQYF. CDR3 coding DNA: TGTGCCAGCAGCACACCCCCACGGGGACTAGCGGGATCAAATACGCAGTATTTT.

The chain has TRBV19 and TRBJ2-2; 10 nucleotides align to TRBD2. Germline V gene sequence: CDR1 LNHDA, CDR2 SQIVND (reference sequence). Trimming cost V 5 bases and J 3 bases; bases outside gene matches: 9. The CDR3 is made up of 17 amino acids. CDR3 in DNA: TGTGCCAGTAGTGGAGACAGCGGGAGGGGCGACACCGGGGAGCTGTTTTTT. Its protein is CASSGDSGRGDTGELFF.

V gene TRBV18 combines with J gene TRBJ2-5, with D possibly being TRBD1 (5 bases). Germline loops: CDR1 KGHSH, CDR2 LQKENI. The CDR3 spans 14 residues. With 4 bases removed from V and 4 bases from J, the gap between germline ends came to 13 bases. The CDR3 loop reads CASSHRKGPETQYF. DNA for the CDR3: TGTGCCAGCTCACACCGGAAGGGGCCAGAGACCCAGTACTTC.

The rearrangement joins TRBV6-5 to TRBJ2-7, with a possible D match to TRBD1 (5 bases). V was cut by 6 bases and J by 1 base, with 10 bases left in between. This CDR3 spans 13 amino acids. The germline V gene encodes CDR1 MNHEY and CDR2 SVGAGI. CDR3 loop: CASSRTMSYEQYF. The CDR3, as DNA: TGTGCCAGCAGCCGGACAATGTCCTACGAGCAGTACTTC.

The chain is built from TRBV18 and TRBJ2-5, with 9 bases matching TRBD1. V dropped 5 bases and J dropped 5; count of bases not matched to a gene: 3. Germline V gives CDR1 KGHSH, CDR2 LQKENI. The CDR3 spans 13 residues. The CDR3 protein is CASSTGGWETQYF. CDR3 in DNA: TGTGCCAGCTCAACAGGGGGCTGGGAGACCCAGTACTTC.

This chain links TRBV2 with TRBJ2-1; 7 bases align to TRBD2. The CDR3 runs to 19 residues. CDR1 is SNHLY, CDR2 FYNNEI, per germline. Trimming took 6 bases from V and 9 from J; bases not matched to a gene: 26. The CDR3 loop reads CASRETSQLTWKGPVEQFF. In DNA, the CDR3 is TGTGCCAGCAGGGAGACTAGCCAGTTGACATGGAAAGGTCCGGTTGAGCAGTTCTTC.

V usage is TRBV9 and J usage is TRBJ2-7; a weak D match, TRBD2 (6 bases). This CDR3 spans 16 amino acids. Deletions cut 3 bases from V and 2 bases from J, with 18 bases between. From germline, CDR1 is SGDLS and CDR2 YYNGEE. The CDR3 DNA reads TGTGCCAGCAGCGCACACCGGGACTCCAAACCCTACGAGCAGTACTTC. It encodes CASSAHRDSKPYEQYF.

The V and J genes are TRBV27 and TRBJ1-5, with 7 bases matching TRBD1. Germline CDR1 reads MNHEY; CDR2 reads SMNVEV (reference sequence). CDR3 length equals 16 residues. Trimming removed 5 bases from V and 0 bases from J; junction bases left unmatched: 7. CDR3 coding DNA: TGTGCCAGCAGTCGCAGGGGGGAGGATAGCAATCAGCCCCAGCATTTT. Encoded protein: CASSRRGEDSNQPQHF.

The rearrangement links TRBV29-1 to TRBJ1-1, with a tentative D call TRBD1 (5 bases). The CDR3 runs 13 residues. The ends were cut back, 1 base at V and 1 base at J, with 7 bases in the middle. Germline-derived CDR1 and CDR2 are SQVTM and ANQGSEA. The CDR3 reads CSVEAQENTEAFF. CDR3 in DNA: TGCAGCGTTGAAGCACAGGAGAACACTGAAGCTTTCTTT.